These 16 T cell receptor beta chains originate from one sample sequenced in a study of cytomegalovirus exposure and HLA in healthy donors. This PCR relied on a set of 60 Vbeta primers and 13 Jbeta primers. TCRdb keeps only in-frame clones here, not all; method: immunoSEQ multiplex PCR. The sample shows approximately 170,000 clones, and about 0.81% sits with its ten largest clones. What was sequenced was PBMCs. All receptors derive from a woman aged 18-29 years in good health and CMV-seropositive.

The chain carries TRBV7-2 and TRBJ1-5; D is undetermined. CDR1 is SGHTA and CDR2 is FQGNSA in the germline V gene. Trimming pared 3 bases from V and 0 bases from J, leaving 12 bases between. There are 16 residues in the CDR3. The CDR3 DNA sequence: TGTGCCAGCAGCTTCCAAACGGGATATAGCAATCAGCCCCAGCATTTT. Its protein product is CASSFQTGYSNQPQHF.

J is TRBJ2-2 and V is TRBV15, with D hard to call. The ends were cut back, 2 bases at V and 4 bases at J, with 14 bases in the middle. This CDR3 has 16 residues. CDR1 is LNHNV and CDR2 is YYDKDF in the germline V gene (reference sequence). The CDR3: CATSRRLQLGTGELFF. The DNA of the CDR3 is TGTGCCACCAGCAGAAGACTCCAGCTGGGCACCGGGGAGCTGTTTTTT.

This chain uses TRBV7-9 with TRBJ2-7; D may be TRBD2 (6 bases). The length of the CDR3 is 13 residues. Germline V CDR1 and CDR2: SEHNR, FQNEAQ (reference sequence). V shed 1 base and J shed 7 bases, with 11 bases lying between them. CDR3 sequence (DNA): TGTGCCAGCAGCTTAGGGGGGGACCAGGAGCAGTACTTC. This sequence encodes CASSLGGDQEQYF.

CDR3 residues: CASSLGQGFSDTQYF. DNA of the CDR3: TGCGCCAGCAGCTTGGGACAGGGGTTTTCAGATACGCAGTATTTT. This chain links TRBV5-1 with TRBJ2-3; TRBD1 agrees at 8 bases. The V gene end was trimmed by 0 bases and the J gene end by 4 bases; junction bases not matched to a gene: 4. CDR3 length: 15 amino acids. Germline CDR1 reads SGHRS; CDR2 reads YFSETQ.

This CDR3 reads CASSPSQGTNTEAFF. Written as DNA, the CDR3 is TGTGCCAGCAGCCCAAGCCAGGGGACGAACACTGAAGCTTTCTTT. V and J are TRBV7-8 and TRBJ1-1; D is possibly TRBD1 (6 bases). V lost 5 bases and J 1 base, leaving 14 bases between the germline ends. The V gene's germline CDR1 is SGHVS and CDR2 FQNEAQ. The CDR3 runs 15 residues.

DNA for the CDR3: TGTGCAAGTCGCTTAGCCCGCGGGGGGGCCCCTAGCAATCAGCCCCAGCATTTT. Protein product: CASRLARGGAPSNQPQHF. This chain joins TRBV12-2 and TRBJ1-5. TRBV12-2 is shown as a pseudogene. This CDR3 spans 18 amino acids.

This sequence joins TRBV30 and TRBJ2-1, with 7 bases aligning to TRBD1. This CDR3 comprises 13 residues. The trim removed 2 bases at V and 8 bases at J, leaving 6 bases unmatched. The germline gives CDR1 GTSNPN, CDR2 SVGIG (reference sequence). The CDR3: CAWSSTGSDEQFF. DNA of the CDR3: TGTGCCTGGAGTTCGACAGGGTCTGATGAGCAGTTCTTC.

The J gene is TRBJ1-1, the V gene TRBV5-1, with a weak D call TRBD1 (6 bases). CDR3 size: 16 residues. Per the germline V gene, CDR1 is SGHRS and CDR2 is YFSETQ. Between the trimmed V and J ends, which lost 0 bases and 3 bases, there was a span of 15 bases. The CDR3 bases are TGCGCCAGCAGCTTGGGGCCGGAACAGGGAGACACTGAAGCTTTCTTT. This sequence encodes CASSLGPEQGDTEAFF.

J is TRBJ2-5 and V is TRBV2, with TRBD2 identical over 7 bases. Germline assignment: CDR1 SNHLY and CDR2 FYNNEI. J lost 4 bases, V lost 10 bases, and 12 bases had no gene match. The CDR3 runs to 14 residues. Here the CDR3 DNA reads TGTGCCATTCCGGGGGGAGGGCCCGGAGAGACCCAGTACTTC. Amino acid sequence: CAIPGGGPGETQYF. Supplemented by reference TRBV2 and TRBJ2-5, the full variable domain reads EPEVTQTPSHQVTQMGQEVILRCVPISNHLYFYWYRQILGQKVEFLVSFYNNEISEKSEIFDDQFSVERPDGSNFTLKIRSTKLEDSAMYFCAIPGGGPGETQYFGPGTRLLVL.

The V gene is TRBV14, the J gene TRBJ1-5, with D unclear. CDR1 is SGHDN and CDR2 is FVKESK in the germline V gene. The CDR3 sequence is 17 residues long. The V and J ends lost 6 bases and 1 base respectively, with 19 bases between them. CDR3 sequence reads: CASRSCPVTRSNQPQHF. The CDR3 coding sequence is TGTGCCAGCAGATCCTGCCCCGTGACACGCAGCAATCAGCCCCAGCATTTT.

This rearrangement joins TRBV4-3 to TRBJ2-1; 12 positions match TRBD2. Germline V CDR1 and CDR2: LGHNA, YSLEER. This CDR3 comprises 17 residues. V lost 0 bases and J lost 8; bases outside the gene matches: 8. CDR3 sequence: CASSQEWGLAGEDEQFF. For the CDR3, the DNA is TGCGCCAGCAGCCAAGAATGGGGACTAGCGGGTGAGGATGAGCAGTTCTTC.

The chain has TRBV30 and TRBJ1-1; D unresolved. The CDR3 has 16 amino acids. The ends were cut back, 5 bases at V and 0 bases at J, with 19 bases in the middle. Germline V lookup: CDR1 GTSNPN, CDR2 SVGIG (reference sequence). In DNA, the CDR3 is TGTGCCTGGCGGAGAGGAGGGAATAGGATGAACACTGAAGCTTTCTTT. It specifies CAWRRGGNRMNTEAFF. Combining the CDR3 with reference TRBV30 and TRBJ1-1 gives the whole variable domain SQTIHQWPATLVQPVGSPLSLECTVEGTSNPNLYWYRQAAGRGLQLLFYSVGIGQISSEVPQNLSASRPQDRQFILSSKKLLLSDSGFYLCAWRRGGNRMNTEAFFGQGTRLTVV.

The chain has TRBV6-1 and TRBJ2-5, with 9 bases matching TRBD2. The J call may be wrong; the DNA end is better matched by TRBJ2-7. The CDR3 has 14 amino acids. In germline, CDR1 is MNHNS, CDR2 SASEGT. The CDR3 DNA sequence: TGTGCCAGCAGTGAACTAGCGGGGTCGGACGAGCAGTACTTC. Protein: CASSELAGSDEQYF.

CDR3 sequence: CASSFIRGGSSGANVLTF. The CDR3 DNA reads TGCGCCAGCAGCTTTATTAGGGGCGGAAGCTCTGGGGCCAACGTCCTGACTTTC. The V call is TRBV5-1, the J call TRBJ2-6; possibly TRBD1 for D (5 bases). The V gene lost 2 bases and the J gene lost 0 bases, with 15 bases spanning the gap. CDR3 length equals 18 residues. The V gene's germline CDR1 is SGHRS and CDR2 YFSETQ.

The gene calls are TRBV2 and TRBJ1-1, with 9 nucleotides matching TRBD1. The CDR3 loop spans 14 amino acids. J gave up 4 bases and V 8 bases, and 8 bases lay outside the gene matches. The germline V gene has CDR1 SNHLY and CDR2 FYNNEI. CDR3 sequence reads: CASLRDRVGTEAFF. The CDR3 DNA reads as TGTGCCAGCTTACGGGACAGGGTAGGCACTGAAGCTTTCTTT.

V is TRBV5-4 and J is TRBJ2-5, with TRBD2 matching over 12 bases. Per the germline V gene, CDR1 is SGHNT and CDR2 is YYREEE (reference sequence). Trimming cost V 3 bases and J 2 bases; bases outside gene matches: 2. The CDR3 extends over 15 amino acids. The CDR3: CASSSGTSGQETQYF. CDR3 sequence (DNA): TGTGCCAGCAGCTCCGGGACTAGCGGGCAAGAGACCCAGTACTTC.